This T cell receptor beta chain was found in a study of cytomegalovirus exposure and HLA in healthy donors. The donors were members of the validation cohort, which comprised 120 subjects and was separate from the first cohort of more than 500 subjects. CDR1 is MNHNY, CDR2 SVGAGI, per germline (reference sequence). This CDR3 is built from 15 residues. The V and J ends lost 6 bases and 4 bases, in that order; junction bases with no gene match: 7. The study, taken as a whole, reports: 150 to 200 TCR beta chains were listed as cytomegalovirus-associated. The tendency of first-cohort TCR clusters to co-occur in the 120 validation repertoires was identified by a subsequent analysis. CMV antigen specificity of three CMV-associated chains was confirmed in vitro.

As to this clone: Its antigen is not identified.

Some clones are missing from TCRdb's copy, which holds only in-frame ones; the method was immunoSEQ multiplex PCR. The table lists around 230,000 clones, 70% to 90% of them singletons, with roughly 1.2% in the top ten. The chain joins TRBV6-6 to TRBJ2-3; 10 nucleotides match TRBD1. The sequence derives from a woman in her 30s in good health and CMV-seropositive. Sequencing input: PBMCs. The CDR3 protein is CASRPGQGGPDTQYF. The DNA of the CDR3 is TGTGCCAGCAGACCTGGACAGGGGGGGCCAGATACGCAGTATTTT.